Listed below are T cell receptor beta chains from one sample, sequenced in a study of shared T cell receptors in the human thymus. Using immunoSEQ multiplex PCR, the repertoire was profiled, and TCRdb retains in-frame clones only, with some absent. This table has 700,000 or so clones, approximately 83% appearing once. These data are also associated with another study on human thymus T cells.

Specimen: thymocytes. The receptors here all came from a girl in the first two years of life with a congenital heart defect. CDR3s include the opening cysteine and the closing phenylalanine or tryptophan.

v_call,j_call,cdr3_aa
TRBV18,TRBJ1-4,CASSLSTGNEKLFF
TRBV5-6,TRBJ2-7,CASSRDKGQKPYEQYF
TRBV10-2,TRBJ2-5,CASRRTSGGAREETQYF
TRBV5-6,TRBJ2-7,CATRAGPGYEQYF
TRBV9,TRBJ2-2,CASSVVGGTGELFF
TRBV11-2,TRBJ2-3,CASSLFKSGGNAGDTQYF
TRBV10-1,TRBJ2-1,CASSDWTSVDNEQFF
TRBV4-3,TRBJ1-5,CASSQVSGGVNQPQHF
TRBV6-5,TRBJ1-2,CASSYSAGASYYGYTF
TRBV14,TRBJ2-3,CASSPLEQGILDF
TRBV7-2,TRBJ1-4,CASSMRGGGSRAEEKLFF
TRBV11-2,TRBJ2-7,CASSPPTEGPYEQYF
TRBV18,TRBJ1-1,CASSPLPGQGARSGEAFF
TRBV11-2,TRBJ1-2,CASSARENHYGYTF
TRBV6-1,TRBJ1-2,CASSERQGARNGYTF
TRBV5-1,TRBJ2-3,CASSLGRASGVADTQYF
TRBV11-3,TRBJ2-5,CASSQGSDREQETQYF
TRBV5-6,TRBJ2-5,CASSCDTQETQYF
TRBV21-1,TRBJ1-2,CASSHTGGAVGPLRSNYGYTF
TRBV4-1,TRBJ1-1,CASSQDSIDTEAFF
TRBV19,TRBJ1-2,CASSPRQAGYTF
TRBV7-9,.,CASKDACEQYF
TRBV25-1,TRBJ2-7,CASSDPTGVQYF
TRBV19,TRBJ1-2,CASSIASHGGAGGYTF
TRBV4-1,TRBJ2-2,CASSRPGGEVSNTGELFF
TRBV15,TRBJ1-1,CATSNIGQKNTEAFF
TRBV29-1,TRBJ2-1,CSSVRLAGLEEQFF
TRBV19,TRBJ1-1,CASSPRRQGANTEAFF
TRBV7-9,TRBJ1-4,CASSLGEQQGAATNEKLFF
TRBV4-1,TRBJ2-7,CASSPLRGSGGGTYEQYF
TRBV5-1,TRBJ2-7,CASSLGLRTGVTYEQYF
TRBV27,TRBJ1-4,CASSPKHTGGNEKLFF
TRBV2,TRBJ1-2,CASSEGAEYGYTF
TRBV25-1,TRBJ1-4,CASRADRFQNEKLFF
TRBV5-1,TRBJ2-1,CASSLWDFSYNEQFF
TRBV7-8,TRBJ1-4,CASHPNPLSTATNEKLFF
TRBV2,TRBJ2-5,CASSGLAGDQETQYF
TRBV6-1,TRBJ2-1,CASSEKGSGGGGNEQFF
TRBV27,TRBJ2-1,CASSFPGVAYNEQFF
TRBV28,TRBJ2-7,CASSLLGDRVRLVEQYF
TRBV5-1,TRBJ1-4,CASSFTGGSDEKLFF
TRBV30,TRBJ1-5,CAWTTPGLSNQPQHF
TRBV5-1,TRBJ2-1,CASSVIVSGGARNEQFF
TRBV9,TRBJ2-3,CASSAQGRGTDTQYF
TRBV29-1,TRBJ1-2,CSFSPGGGAKGYTF
TRBV6-1,TRBJ2-7,CASSVWDRAQTYEQYF
TRBV29-1,TRBJ1-4,CSVPGTGGRGKLFF
TRBV28,TRBJ1-5,CASMNGQGDPGQPQHF
TRBV28,TRBJ1-5,CASSRGQGRLISNQPQHF
TRBV19,TRBJ1-1,CASSISEGTEAFF
TRBV6-1,TRBJ1-1,CASTNRTGPTEAFF
TRBV7-2,TRBJ1-2,CASSRGTGPYGYTF
TRBV7-8,TRBJ2-7,CASSLPSTQGTLIYEQYF
TRBV4-3,TRBJ2-2,CASSQDASGTPAGPTGELFF
TRBV12-5,TRBJ2-1,CASAYTRQGDLNEQFF